A selection of T cell receptor beta chains follows, all from one sample in a study of beta chain features in type 1 diabetes. The assay was immunoSEQ multiplex PCR, and TCRdb's table has in-frame clones only and misses some. The repertoire holds around 260,000 clones, with 24% as singletons. The material sequenced was naive CD4+ T cells from blood. These receptors were collected from a woman aged 25-40 years with type 1 diabetes. The CDR3 runs from the conserved cysteine through the conserved F or W. Fields, in order: V gene, J gene, D gene, clone size, CDR3 protein. The D gene is left open where the match is weak. Not every row has a clone size; where given, it reads once, few, many or a size class.

V gene: TRBV7-9
J gene: TRBJ2-1
D gene: NA
clone size: few
CDR3 protein: CASSLQGGNEQFF

V gene: TRBV30
J gene: TRBJ1-5
D gene: TRBD1
clone size: NA
CDR3 protein: CAWSPGGYSNQPQHF

V gene: TRBV5-1
J gene: TRBJ1-5
D gene: NA
clone size: NA
CDR3 protein: CASSLGGGNQPQHF

V gene: TRBV7-2
J gene: TRBJ1-4
D gene: NA
clone size: few
CDR3 protein: CASSSSQGEKLFF

V gene: TRBV29-1
J gene: TRBJ2-1
D gene: NA
clone size: few
CDR3 protein: CSLAADFDNEQFF

V gene: TRBV5-1
J gene: TRBJ2-7
D gene: TRBD1
clone size: few
CDR3 protein: CASSSGQELGEQYF

V gene: TRBV6-6
J gene: TRBJ2-7
D gene: NA
clone size: NA
CDR3 protein: CASSYSGGPSSYEQYF

V gene: TRBV5-1
J gene: TRBJ1-1
D gene: NA
clone size: NA
CDR3 protein: CASSEQGSVGTEAFF

V gene: TRBV5-1
J gene: TRBJ1-1
D gene: NA
clone size: few
CDR3 protein: CASSLQGPKHEAFF

V gene: TRBV6-7
J gene: TRBJ2-5
D gene: NA
clone size: few
CDR3 protein: CASVAARETQYF

V gene: TRBV30
J gene: TRBJ2-1
D gene: NA
clone size: few
CDR3 protein: CAWAPWTDEQFF

V gene: TRBV7-8
J gene: TRBJ2-3
D gene: TRBD2
clone size: NA
CDR3 protein: CASSSLGASGVTDTQYF

V gene: TRBV9
J gene: TRBJ2-5
D gene: NA
clone size: few
CDR3 protein: CASSVAGLPSQETQYF

V gene: TRBV5-6
J gene: TRBJ2-7
D gene: TRBD1
clone size: NA
CDR3 protein: CASSRRPGQGFDEQYF

V gene: TRBV5-8
J gene: TRBJ2-7
D gene: NA
clone size: few
CDR3 protein: CASRDWPTYEQYF

V gene: TRBV2
J gene: TRBJ2-6
D gene: NA
clone size: NA
CDR3 protein: CASTGDLSGANVLTF

V gene: TRBV18
J gene: TRBJ2-1
D gene: NA
clone size: few
CDR3 protein: CASSRLMGSSSENEQFF

V gene: TRBV29-1
J gene: TRBJ2-3
D gene: NA
clone size: NA
CDR3 protein: CSVEPGSDTQYF

V gene: TRBV29-1
J gene: TRBJ2-5
D gene: TRBD1
clone size: NA
CDR3 protein: CSVERTGGEETQYF

V gene: TRBV28
J gene: TRBJ2-7
D gene: NA
clone size: few
CDR3 protein: CASSLARGYSYEQYF

V gene: TRBV30
J gene: TRBJ1-1
D gene: NA
clone size: NA
CDR3 protein: CAWSEPTGYNTEAFF

V gene: TRBV30
J gene: TRBJ1-1
D gene: NA
clone size: few
CDR3 protein: CAWRRQSTEAFF

V gene: TRBV18
J gene: TRBJ2-7
D gene: NA
clone size: few
CDR3 protein: CASSPQTTDPYEQYF

V gene: TRBV30
J gene: TRBJ1-1
D gene: NA
clone size: NA
CDR3 protein: CAWNGQYTEAFF

V gene: TRBV9
J gene: TRBJ2-3
D gene: NA
clone size: NA
CDR3 protein: CASSVRSDTDTQYF

V gene: TRBV27
J gene: TRBJ2-6
D gene: NA
clone size: few
CDR3 protein: CASSTQGSSGANVLTF

V gene: TRBV30
J gene: TRBJ1-5
D gene: NA
clone size: NA
CDR3 protein: CAWSAKGTKDQPQHF

V gene: TRBV11-2
J gene: TRBJ2-7
D gene: NA
clone size: NA
CDR3 protein: CASSLGQGLSYEQYF

V gene: TRBV7-9
J gene: TRBJ1-6
D gene: TRBD1
clone size: NA
CDR3 protein: CASSSRRQGNSPLHF

V gene: TRBV21-1
J gene: TRBJ1-5
D gene: NA
clone size: NA
CDR3 protein: CASSGGQATNQPQHF

V gene: TRBV25-1
J gene: TRBJ1-5
D gene: TRBD1
clone size: few
CDR3 protein: CASSGTGGLQPQHF

V gene: TRBV29-1
J gene: TRBJ2-3
D gene: NA
clone size: few
CDR3 protein: CSVGGGASTDTQYF

V gene: TRBV5-1
J gene: TRBJ1-1
D gene: NA
clone size: few
CDR3 protein: CASSGETEAFF

V gene: TRBV18
J gene: TRBJ2-3
D gene: NA
clone size: NA
CDR3 protein: CASSPSYTVTDTQYF

V gene: TRBV2
J gene: TRBJ2-3
D gene: NA
clone size: NA
CDR3 protein: CASSLGVDTQYF

V gene: TRBV15
J gene: TRBJ2-1
D gene: TRBD2
clone size: NA
CDR3 protein: CATSKGLAGGYNEQFF

V gene: TRBV5-1
J gene: TRBJ2-7
D gene: TRBD1
clone size: few
CDR3 protein: CASSRDRFYEQYF

V gene: TRBV19
J gene: TRBJ2-7
D gene: NA
clone size: NA
CDR3 protein: CASGGSGTYEQYF

V gene: TRBV20-1
J gene: TRBJ1-4
D gene: NA
clone size: few
CDR3 protein: CSAPINEKLFF

V gene: TRBV15
J gene: TRBJ2-7
D gene: NA
clone size: NA
CDR3 protein: CATSRATGTYEQYF

V gene: TRBV28
J gene: TRBJ2-7
D gene: TRBD1
clone size: NA
CDR3 protein: CASSPGDRGVYEQYF

V gene: TRBV2
J gene: TRBJ1-5
D gene: NA
clone size: NA
CDR3 protein: CASSGGPGPQHF

V gene: TRBV6-5
J gene: TRBJ1-3
D gene: NA
clone size: NA
CDR3 protein: CASSYWRGSGNTIYF

V gene: TRBV4-2
J gene: TRBJ1-2
D gene: TRBD1
clone size: few
CDR3 protein: CASSPGQGNYGYTF

V gene: TRBV23-1
J gene: TRBJ2-7
D gene: NA
clone size: few
CDR3 protein: CASSPTQYEQYF

V gene: TRBV7-3
J gene: TRBJ2-3
D gene: NA
clone size: NA
CDR3 protein: CASSLTQGGDTQYF

V gene: TRBV5-6
J gene: TRBJ2-7
D gene: TRBD1
clone size: NA
CDR3 protein: CASSRGGWGEQYF

V gene: TRBV30
J gene: TRBJ1-5
D gene: NA
clone size: few
CDR3 protein: CAWSAELGQPQHF

V gene: TRBV13
J gene: TRBJ2-5
D gene: NA
clone size: NA
CDR3 protein: CASGRGAQETQYF

V gene: TRBV7-8
J gene: TRBJ2-7
D gene: NA
clone size: NA
CDR3 protein: CASSPGTHTYEQYF

V gene: TRBV30
J gene: TRBJ2-5
D gene: NA
clone size: few
CDR3 protein: CAWSVSEETQYF

V gene: TRBV7-9
J gene: TRBJ2-3
D gene: NA
clone size: few
CDR3 protein: CASSLAEANTQYF

V gene: TRBV5-1
J gene: TRBJ2-7
D gene: NA
clone size: NA
CDR3 protein: CASSLSFGQYEQYF

V gene: TRBV21-1
J gene: TRBJ2-7
D gene: NA
clone size: few
CDR3 protein: CASITGQGSYEQYF

V gene: TRBV5-6
J gene: TRBJ2-5
D gene: NA
clone size: NA
CDR3 protein: CASREVGRTQETQYF